This TCR beta chain was identified during a study of T cells in Graves' hyperthyroidism and ophthalmopathy. Broader study findings: The model foresaw ophthalmopathy a median roughly 6.5 months prior to onset. Clonotypes that were expanded in thyroid above 0.001 mostly appeared in blood too.

In this sample, this clonotype turned up many times. No antigen is known for it. V was shortened by 6 bases and J by 5 bases, with 14 bases between the two germline ends. Looked up from germline, CDR1 is MDHEN and CDR2 is SYDVKM. The CDR3 spans 15 residues. The investigators amplified TCR beta CDR3 regions from RNA transcripts. The TCR CDR3 was amplified in a first-round RT-PCR using the HTBI primer set. TCRdb analysed the multiplex PCR reads with MiXCR anew, one entry per CDR3 protein. The profile shows 300,000 to 450,000 distinct CDR3 sequences, approximately 15% of them singletons. Hyperthyroidism patients were newly diagnosed, had disease duration under 2 months, and were aged 18 to 65 years.

Sample: blood. The chain recombines TRBV28 with TRBJ1-6, with D hard to call. The receptor was derived from a young woman with Graves' hyperthyroidism that later progressed to Graves' ophthalmopathy. CDR3 protein: CASSLISQHNSPLHF. CDR3 coding DNA: TGTGCCAGCAGCCTTATTAGCCAACATAATTCACCCCTCCACTTT.